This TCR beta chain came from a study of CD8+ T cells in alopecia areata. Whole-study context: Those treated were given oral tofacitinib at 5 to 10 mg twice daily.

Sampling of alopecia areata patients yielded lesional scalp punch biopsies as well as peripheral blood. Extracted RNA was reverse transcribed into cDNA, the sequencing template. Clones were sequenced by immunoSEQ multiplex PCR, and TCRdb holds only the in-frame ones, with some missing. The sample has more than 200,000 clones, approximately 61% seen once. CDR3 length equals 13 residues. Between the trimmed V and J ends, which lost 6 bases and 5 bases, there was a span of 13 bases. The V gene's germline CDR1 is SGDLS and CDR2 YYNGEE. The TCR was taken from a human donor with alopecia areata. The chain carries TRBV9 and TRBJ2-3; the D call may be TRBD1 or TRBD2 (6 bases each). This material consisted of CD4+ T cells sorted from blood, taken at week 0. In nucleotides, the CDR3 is TGTGCCAGCACCCGGGGGCCGGGAGATACGCAGTATTTT. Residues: CASTRGPGDTQYF.